This TCR beta chain emerged from a study of vaccination and CD4 T cells after COVID-19. The Oncomine TCR Beta short-read assay sequenced DNA from cultured CD4+ T cells. Someone extracted genomic DNA from cultured CD4+ T cells. Via MiXCR, TCRdb re-called the PCR reads, giving one row per CDR3 protein. This sample yields about 3,000 distinct CDR3 sequences, of which 33% are seen a single time; 30% to 45% belongs to the top ten. Specified treatment: approximately 10-day PBMC culture with coronavirus spike peptide pools or control peptides (ViraFEST assay). This clonotype counts as hyperexpanded (1% or more). Its antigen is not known. Trimming stripped 6 bases from V and 5 bases from J, with 4 bases between. Germline values: CDR1 MRHNA, CDR2 SNTAGT. The CDR3 loop spans 10 amino acids.

The receptor was derived from a human donor who had recovered from COVID-19. Sequencing was performed on CD4+ T cells from blood, cultured in vitro. The chain has TRBV6-4 and TRBJ2-5; no firm D call. CDR3 nucleotides: TGTGCCAGCAGGGGGGAGACCCAGTACTTC. Translating gives CASRGETQYF.